These 31 T cell receptor beta chains came from one sample sequenced in a study of blood T cell repertoires in COVID-19 (dated by TCRdb to between 2020 and 2021). Libraries were prepared through the immunoSEQ multiplex PCR assay. What TCRdb holds here is the immuneACCESS table cut down to in-frame rearrangements. Part of the clones is not present; checked against another copy, under half of the missing clones reflect an unresolved V gene, and the others are unexplained. For this sample there are hundreds of thousands of clones; more than 85% appear just once. The ten biggest clones cover about 0.8% of the sample. Input material: peripheral blood. The origin of the receptors is a man in his 60s with COVID-19, enrolled during active disease.

V is TRBV6-5 and J is TRBJ2-7, with 8 bases identical to TRBD1. CDR1 MNHEY and CDR2 SVGAGI come from the germline V gene. The CDR3 is 14 amino acids. Trimming at V came to 7 bases and at J to 3 bases, leaving 8 bases not matched to a gene. For the CDR3, the DNA is TGTGCCAGCATGACCGGGACAGGATACTACGAGCAGTACTTC. Amino acid sequence: CASMTGTGYYEQYF.

The chain combines TRBV28 with TRBJ2-7; TRBD2 agrees at 9 bases. CDR1 is MDHEN, CDR2 SYDVKM, per germline. V dropped 5 bases and J dropped 5; count of bases not matched to a gene: 10. CDR3 size: 15 residues. The CDR3 here is CASSPSGTSSDEQYF. The CDR3 DNA sequence: TGTGCCAGCAGTCCCTCCGGGACTAGCTCGGACGAGCAGTACTTC.

The rearrangement links TRBV19 to TRBJ2-2, with 9 bases matching TRBD2. Germline V gene sequence: CDR1 LNHDA, CDR2 SQIVND (reference sequence). Trimming cost V 8 bases and J 5 bases; bases outside gene matches: 9. The CDR3 spans 15 residues. CDR3 in DNA: TGTGCCAGTTCTTGGCGGGAGGGCCGGACCGGGGAGCTGTTTTTT. Amino acid sequence: CASSWREGRTGELFF.

The chain has TRBV30 and TRBJ1-2; D ambiguous. Germline CDR1 GTSNPN, CDR2 SVGIG (reference sequence). There are 14 residues in the CDR3. V lost 3 bases and J 1 base, leaving 12 bases between the germline ends. The CDR3 region has the DNA TGTGCCTGGAGCCAACGGGGAGGTAACTATGGCTACACCTTC. This translates into CAWSQRGGNYGYTF. The entire variable domain, with the rest obtained from reference TRBV30 and TRBJ1-2, is as follows: SQTIHQWPATLVQPVGSPLSLECTVEGTSNPNLYWYRQAAGRGLQLLFYSVGIGQISSEVPQNLSASRPQDRQFILSSKKLLLSDSGFYLCAWSQRGGNYGYTFGSGTRLTVV.

This chain uses TRBV25-1 with TRBJ2-1, with TRBD2 matching over 7 bases. From germline, CDR1 is MGHDK and CDR2 SYGVNS. The V segment lost 4 bases and the J segment 5 bases; nucleotides outside the gene matches: 8. The CDR3 is 15 residues long. This CDR3 is CASSGPRDYHNEQFF. The CDR3 DNA is TGTGCCAGCAGTGGCCCCCGGGACTACCACAATGAGCAGTTCTTC. The variable domain in full, with the rest retrieved from reference TRBV25-1 and TRBJ2-1, is EADIYQTPRYLVIGTGKKITLECSQTMGHDKMYWYQQDPGMELHLIHYSYGVNSTEKGDLSSESTVSRIRTEHFPLTLESARPSHTSQYLCASSGPRDYHNEQFFGPGTRLTVL.

V and J are TRBV6-5 and TRBJ2-1; tentative D call: TRBD1 (5 bases). Germline CDR1 reads MNHEY; CDR2 reads SVGAGI. V lost 5 bases and J lost 4, with 6 bases in between. The CDR3 contains 12 residues. The CDR3, as DNA: TGTGCCAGCAGTAGACAGTACAATGAGCAGTTCTTC. Translation gives CASSRQYNEQFF.

V is TRBV19 and J is TRBJ2-1, with TRBD2 identical over 10 bases. Germline-derived CDR1 and CDR2 are LNHDA and SQIVND (reference sequence). This CDR3 has 15 amino acids. V lost 1 base and J lost 9; bases outside the gene matches: 6. The CDR3: CASSIGAGGLGEQFF. As DNA, the CDR3 is TGTGCCAGTAGTATAGGAGCGGGGGGGCTCGGTGAGCAGTTCTTC.

The J gene is TRBJ2-2, the V gene TRBV5-1; 9 nucleotides align to TRBD1. V gave up 9 bases and J gave up 0 bases; unmatched junction bases: 12. Germline values: CDR1 SGHRS, CDR2 YFSETQ. There are 17 residues in the CDR3. The CDR3 DNA is TGCGCCACCCGAACGACAGGGGGACAAACGAACACCGGGGAGCTGTTTTTT. Translation: CATRTTGGQTNTGELFF.

The chain couples TRBV18 to TRBJ1-1; TRBD1 is a possible D gene (6 bases). This CDR3 spans 16 amino acids. V dropped 3 bases and J dropped 2 bases, with 16 bases sitting between them. Germline CDR1 KGHSH, CDR2 LQKENI. CDR3 region: CASSPPGQPTNTEAFF. For the CDR3, the DNA is TGTGCCAGCTCACCCCCAGGACAGCCTACAAACACTGAAGCTTTCTTT.

The chain carries TRBV7-9 and TRBJ2-7; D is unclear. CDR3 length: 12 amino acids. The germline V and J ends were trimmed by 4 bases and 5 bases, with 9 bases remaining between them. Per germline, CDR1 SEHNR and CDR2 FQNEAQ (reference sequence). The CDR3 DNA reads as TGTGCCAGCAGCTCCGAGATCCACGAGCAGTACTTC. Translating it yields CASSSEIHEQYF.

This chain uses TRBV15 with TRBJ2-1, with 9 bases fitting TRBD2. V lost 0 bases and J lost 7; bases outside the gene matches: 10. This CDR3 is built from 17 residues. The germline gives CDR1 LNHNV, CDR2 YYDKDF (reference sequence). CDR3 in amino acids: CATSRDFLAGAENEQFF. CDR3 coding DNA: TGTGCCACCAGCAGAGATTTCTTAGCGGGAGCGGAAAATGAGCAGTTCTTC.

V usage is TRBV19 and J usage is TRBJ2-2; D gene uncertain. V was clipped by 3 bases and J by 2 bases, with 13 bases between them. The CDR3 has 16 residues. Germline V gene data show CDR1 as LNHDA and CDR2 as SQIVND (reference sequence). The CDR3 DNA sequence: TGTGCCAGTAGTATTGGGCCGGCACCTAACACCGGGGAGCTGTTTTTT. Translated: CASSIGPAPNTGELFF.

V is TRBV7-3 and J is TRBJ2-1; 16 bases map to TRBD2. After removal of 2 bases from V and 9 bases from J, the junction contained 4 bases not matched to a gene. Germline V CDR1 and CDR2: SGHTA, FQGTGA. This CDR3 region has 16 residues. CDR3 region: CASSLGTSGRATEQFF. For the CDR3, the DNA is TGTGCCAGCAGCTTAGGGACTAGCGGGAGGGCCACTGAGCAGTTCTTC.

The V gene is TRBV6-5, the J gene TRBJ2-3; the D gene is possibly TRBD1 (6 bases). This CDR3 has 14 residues. Deletions cut 7 bases from V and 6 bases from J, with 17 bases between. In germline, CDR1 is MNHEY, CDR2 SVGAGI. CDR3 residues: CASTRGGGGDTQYF. The CDR3 nucleotides read TGTGCCAGCACCAGAGGTGGGGGCGGGGATACGCAGTATTTT.

The chain combines TRBV10-3 with TRBJ2-7; perhaps TRBD2 as D (6 bases). The CDR3 is 14 residues long. Germline CDR1 is ENHRY and CDR2 is SYGVKD. V lost 10 bases, J lost 7 bases, and 23 bases lay in between. The CDR3 DNA is TGTGCCACTAAGACAGCTAGCGCGGCTCAGGAGCAGTACTTC. Residues: CATKTASAAQEQYF.

V is TRBV4-1 and J is TRBJ1-5, with unresolved D. The CDR3 spans 17 residues. Trimming stripped 0 bases from V and 2 bases from J, with 14 bases between. Germline lookup yields CDR1 MGHRA and CDR2 YSYEKL. In DNA form, the CDR3 reads TGCGCCAGCAGCCAAGATCACGACTCTCCTCGCAATCAGCCCCAGCATTTT. It translates to CASSQDHDSPRNQPQHF.

The chain couples TRBV28 to TRBJ2-7; 7 nucleotides line up with TRBD1. The CDR3 consists of 15 residues. J lost 0 bases, V lost 9 bases, and 11 bases had no gene match. CDR1 and CDR2 from the germline V gene are MDHEN and SYDVKM. The CDR3 is CASTGASGASYEQYF. The CDR3 region has the DNA TGTGCCAGTACAGGGGCCTCAGGGGCCTCCTACGAGCAGTACTTC.

The chain recombines TRBV9 with TRBJ2-5; TRBD1 agrees at 7 bases. The CDR3 length is 14 residues. V shed 3 bases, J shed 1 base, and the junction held 3 bases outside the gene matches. The germline V gene encodes CDR1 SGDLS and CDR2 YYNGEE. The CDR3: CASSAGQVQETQYF. The CDR3 DNA is TGTGCCAGCAGCGCTGGACAGGTCCAAGAGACCCAGTACTTC. The whole variable domain, filled in from reference TRBV9 and TRBJ2-5, reads DSGVTQTPKHLITATGQRVTLRCSPRSGDLSVYWYQQSLDQGLQFLIQYYNGEERAKGNILERFSAQQFPDLHSELNLSSLELGDSALYFCASSAGQVQETQYFGPGTRLLVL.

V gene TRBV29-1 combines with J gene TRBJ2-7, with no clear D. The CDR3 has 12 residues. V lost 4 bases, J lost 0 bases, and 7 bases lay in between. Germline assignment: CDR1 SQVTM and CDR2 ANQGSEA. For the CDR3, the DNA is TGCAGCGTTGCCGCAGTCTCCTACGAGCAGTACTTC. The encoded protein is CSVAAVSYEQYF.

V gene TRBV30 combines with J gene TRBJ1-6; possibly TRBD1 for D (5 bases). The V and J ends lost 8 bases and 10 bases respectively, with 18 bases between them. Germline assignment: CDR1 GTSNPN and CDR2 SVGIG (reference sequence). The CDR3 extends over 13 amino acids. The CDR3 sequence is CAKSLGVRSPLHF. The CDR3, as DNA: TGTGCCAAGAGTCTAGGGGTTCGGTCACCCCTCCACTTT.

This chain joins TRBV2 and TRBJ2-2, with 7 bases aligning to TRBD1. Germline CDR1 SNHLY, CDR2 FYNNEI. V lost 5 bases, J lost 6 bases, and 12 bases stayed unmatched. This CDR3 has 16 amino acids. CDR3 in DNA: TGTGCCAGCAGTCATACTAAGCACAGGGGTCCCGGGGAGCTGTTTTTT. Translation: CASSHTKHRGPGELFF. The entire variable domain, with the rest obtained from reference TRBV2 and TRBJ2-2, is as follows: EPEVTQTPSHQVTQMGQEVILRCVPISNHLYFYWYRQILGQKVEFLVSFYNNEISEKSEIFDDQFSVERPDGSNFTLKIRSTKLEDSAMYFCASSHTKHRGPGELFFGEGSRLTVL.

The chain recombines TRBV28 with TRBJ2-7, with D tentatively TRBD1 (6 bases). CDR3 length: 15 residues. V gave up 8 bases and J gave up 2 bases, with 19 bases separating them. Per the germline V gene, CDR1 is MDHEN and CDR2 is SYDVKM. The chain's CDR3 is CASGVTGTLTYEQYF. CDR3 bases: TGTGCCAGCGGTGTGACCGGGACACTAACCTACGAGCAGTACTTC.

The J gene is TRBJ2-1, the V gene TRBV6-4; 14 nucleotides match TRBD2. The CDR3 contains 19 residues. Per germline, CDR1 MRHNA and CDR2 SNTAGT. J lost 0 bases, V lost 2 bases, and 6 bases had no gene match. The CDR3 protein is CASSDIGTSGGPSYNEQFF. CDR3 nucleotide sequence: TGTGCCAGCAGTGACATAGGGACTAGCGGGGGCCCCTCCTACAATGAGCAGTTCTTC.

V usage is TRBV4-1 and J usage is TRBJ2-3, with 10 positions matching TRBD2. V dropped 4 bases and J dropped 3; count of bases not matched to a gene: 4. The CDR3 has 15 amino acids. Germline V gives CDR1 MGHRA, CDR2 YSYEKL. The CDR3: CASSRTSGGTDTQYF. The CDR3 bases are TGCGCCAGCAGCCGGACTAGCGGTGGGACAGATACGCAGTATTTT.

CDR3 sequence reads: CASSRGLSTILSYEQYF. The CDR3 DNA reads as TGTGCCAGCAGCCGGGGACTCTCTACTATACTGTCCTACGAGCAGTACTTC. The rearrangement joins TRBV3-1 (or the pseudogene TRBV3-2) to TRBJ2-7, with a tentative D call TRBD2 (6 bases). Trimming stripped 4 bases from V and 1 base from J, with 20 bases between. This CDR3 is 17 amino acids long. Germline CDR1 reads LGHDT; CDR2 reads YNNKEL (reference sequence).

The chain carries TRBV19 and TRBJ1-1, with D unclear. The ends were cut back, 2 bases at V and 5 bases at J, with 18 bases in the middle. This CDR3 has 16 amino acids. Germline V gives CDR1 LNHDA, CDR2 SQIVND (reference sequence). The CDR3 DNA reads TGTGCCAGTAGTATAAAAACGTCGGGTTTTAGGACTGAAGCTTTCTTT. It is translated as CASSIKTSGFRTEAFF.

The chain joins TRBV4-3 to TRBJ1-2, with D possibly matching TRBD1 (5 bases). V lost 2 bases to trimming and J lost 7 bases, with 11 bases between them. From germline, CDR1 is LGHNA and CDR2 YSLEER. The CDR3 runs to 13 residues. In DNA form, the CDR3 reads TGCGCCAGCAGCCAAAGACAGTACGGTGGCTACACCTTC. It translates to CASSQRQYGGYTF.

The rearrangement links TRBV11-2 to TRBJ2-1; TRBD2 agrees at 9 bases. This CDR3 is 16 amino acids long. CDR1 is SGHAT, CDR2 FQNNGV, per germline. V lost 5 bases, J lost 4 bases, and 9 bases stayed unmatched. CDR3 residues: CASSPRTSALYNEQFF. In DNA, the CDR3 is TGTGCCAGCAGCCCGCGGACTAGCGCCTTATACAATGAGCAGTTCTTC.

V usage is TRBV7-2 and J usage is TRBJ1-5; D possibly corresponds to TRBD1 (6 bases). There are 13 residues in the CDR3. V lost 3 bases, J lost 5 bases, and 8 bases lay in between. Germline V lookup: CDR1 SGHTA, CDR2 FQGNSA. CDR3 in DNA: TGTGCCAGCAGCTTGGCAGGGGATCAGCCCCAGCATTTT. Amino acids: CASSLAGDQPQHF.

This rearrangement joins TRBV10-3 to TRBJ2-3; 7 bases are shared with TRBD1. Germline values: CDR1 ENHRY, CDR2 SYGVKD. This CDR3 has 13 residues. The junction had 10 bases not matched to a gene; V was cut back by 10 bases and J by 6 bases. DNA of the CDR3: TGTGCCACGGGTGGGCCAGGGGGTGATACGCAGTATTTT. Translating it yields CATGGPGGDTQYF.

The rearrangement uses TRBV12-3 or TRBV12-4 and TRBJ2-3, with no clear D. The CDR3 length is 10 residues. The V end was cut by 7 bases, the J end by 5 bases, with 4 bases between. The CDR3 region is CASMRDTQYF. The CDR3 region has the DNA TGTGCCAGCATGAGAGATACGCAGTATTTT.